The T cell receptor beta chain under discussion was sequenced for a study of CD4 T cells in relation to SARS-CoV-2 and coronaviruses. About the research overall: Convalescent patients had median age 38.5 years, range about 21 to 80. A couple of subjects were Hispanic; patients were 7 or 8 males and a handful of females. The restricting HLA molecule for shared crossreactive spike epitopes was mapped. Notes on the study in general: In roughly 61% of donors, memory CD4+ clonotypes crossrecognized SARS-CoV-2 and at least one common cold coronavirus spike.

The data were produced by immunoSEQ multiplex PCR, yet TCRdb's version contains in-frame clones alone and is incomplete. The sample consists of 10,000 or so clones, around 87% of them appearing once. Trimming removed 2 bases from V and 0 bases from J, with 17 bases in between. CDR3 length equals 17 residues. From germline, CDR1 is SGHTS and CDR2 YDEGEE. On this clone itself: Its antigen is unidentified.

This clonotype was sampled from an adult with COVID-19. V gene TRBV5-8 combines with J gene TRBJ1-1, with D unresolved. Sequencing was carried out using naive CD4+ T cells from PBMCs. Subset reported: naive CD4+ T cells isolated by negative enrichment. The CDR3 loop is CASSFQLLARMNTEAFF. DNA of the CDR3: TGTGCCAGCAGCTTCCAATTGCTGGCGAGGATGAACACTGAAGCTTTCTTT.